Sequencing of this TCR beta chain was carried out in a study of blood T cells in healthy people across ages (dated by TCRdb to between 2014 and 2017). Study-level background: Template switching captured roughly one uniquely barcoded TCR beta cDNA molecule per two T cells in model experiments. Age-related changes in TCR beta repertoire diversity were measured in the study by deep sequencing normalized with unique cDNA molecular identifiers. Using the same blood draw, the study looked at two additional independent replicas of 1 million unique cDNA reads for two donors, one aged 18 to 30 and the other aged 80 or older. The donors were divided into four age groups: young (average approximately 17 years), middle-aged (about 40), aged (about 56) and long-lived (82). To avoid experimental bias, donors of different ages were randomly spread across the sequencing lanes.

What the work shows at the level of the full study, not this receptor alone: Compared with the aged group, more naive CD4+ T cells, fewer expanded clones and increased TCR diversity were shown by the long-lived group, suggesting age selection. Conclusive comparison of naive and antigen-experienced compartments was prevented by the profiling of bulk unsorted PBMCs. Because the CMV infection status of the donors was unknown, age-related changes in expanded clonotypes may potentially have been confounded. A strong correlation was found between observed TCR beta diversity and the percentage of naive T cells measured by flow cytometry. As age increased, observed TCR beta diversity per million T cells dropped in a roughly linear way, and a significant reduction was already evident by age about 40. Estimates of total diversity based on one million sequenced T cells were regarded as lower bounds and as underestimates.

The library was produced with 5' RACE. For sequencing, an Illumina HiSeq 2500 was employed. The second PCR ran for about 6 to 12 cycles and used a J-beta primer mix along with a sample-barcoded 5' primer. A unique molecular identifier was introduced onto each TCR beta cDNA molecule by a template-switch 5' adaptor carrying 12 random nucleotides. Each sample yielded at least 2.5 million CDR3-containing paired-end reads. First-strand cDNA synthesis was performed from all RNA using the Mint cDNA synthesis kit, with priming by a TRBC-specific oligonucleotide. All cDNA was treated with uracil-DNA glycosylase and then went through a first 18-cycle PCR with the universal primers M1SS and BC2_uni_R. The source study handled its data this way. For normalization, 1 million high-quality reads, each with a distinct molecular identifier, were randomly selected from each sample. Instead of being binned into consensus sequences, reads that shared molecular identifiers were thrown out. MiTCR, run with a Q25 quality threshold and the strictest error-elimination algorithm, handled CDR3 identification, clonotype clustering and error correction. Lower-bound total TCR beta diversity was estimated with a nonparametric unseen species model using Euler transformation. TCRdb applied fastp at Q25 and MiXCR to the public reads, then kept only in-frame beta chains. Entries are consolidated by CDR3 protein sequence, retaining the most common genes and DNA. The V and J calls here are based on TCRdb, not the publication. The sample table shows 910,000 or so distinct CDR3 sequences, and approximately 50% are seen once. The ten largest clones take up over 20% of the sample.

The donors were some 36 Caucasian individuals from Russia, aged 6 to 90 years, who were systemically healthy. Ten milliliters of peripheral blood were drawn from each donor into EDTA-treated Vacutainer tubes. Ficoll-Paque density-gradient centrifugation was used to isolate PBMCs, with at least 6.5 million obtained per sample. Trizol reagent was used to extract total RNA from PBMCs, with at least 5.5 micrograms per sample. The percentages of naive CD45RAhigh/CD27high T cells were determined by flow cytometry on a PBMC aliquot from every donor. The CDR3, cysteine through phenylalanine, is 16 amino acids long. Only the CDR3 part of the read is kept: 48 bases, read in frame from the first base. CDR1 and CDR2 are drawn from the germline V gene: SGHRS, YFSETQ. V ends up 0 bases short and J 13 bases short, with an unmatched junction base count of 16. Regarding this clonotype: This clone's antigen is unknown. Within one base of it there is no much larger clone, and no base qualities were kept.

The TCR originated in a woman aged 60-75 years in good health. The V gene is TRBV5-1 and the J gene is TRBJ2-4; TRBD2 fits 7 bases in the junction. The sample taken for sequencing was blood. CDR3 region: CASSLGWQRDYNEQYF. The nucleotides are TGCGCCAGCAGCTTGGGGTGGCAGCGGGACTACAATGAGCAGTACTTC. Extended through the reference TRBV5-1 and TRBJ2-4 proteins, this CDR3 yields the full variable domain: KAGVTQTPRYLIKTRGQQVTLSCSPISGHRSVSWYQQTPGQGLQFLFEYFSETQRNKGNFPGRFSGRQFSNSRSEMNVSTLELGDSALYLCASSLGWQRDYNEQYFGAGTRLSVL.